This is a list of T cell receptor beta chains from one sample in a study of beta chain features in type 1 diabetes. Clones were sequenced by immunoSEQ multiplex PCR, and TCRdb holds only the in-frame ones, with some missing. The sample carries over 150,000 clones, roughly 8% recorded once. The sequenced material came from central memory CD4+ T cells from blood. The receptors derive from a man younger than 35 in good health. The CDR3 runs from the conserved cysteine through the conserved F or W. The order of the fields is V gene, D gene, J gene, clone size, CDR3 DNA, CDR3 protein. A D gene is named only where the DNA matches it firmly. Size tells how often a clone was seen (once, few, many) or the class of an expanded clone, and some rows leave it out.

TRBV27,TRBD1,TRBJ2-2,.,TGTGCCAGCAGAATGGAAGACAGGGGGCTGCCCGGGGAGCTGTTTTTT,CASRMEDRGLPGELFF
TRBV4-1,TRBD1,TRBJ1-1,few,TGCGCCAGCAGCCGGCCCGGGACAGGGAACACTGAAGCTTTCTTT,CASSRPGTGNTEAFF
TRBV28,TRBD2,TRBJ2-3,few,TGTGCCAGCAGTCCGACTAGCGGGGGGGGGTATGCAGATACGCAGTATTTT,CASSPTSGGGYADTQYF
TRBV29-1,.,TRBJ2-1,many,TGCAGCGTTGATAGTATATCGGGAGTTTTGAATGAGCAGTTCTTC,CSVDSISGVLNEQFF
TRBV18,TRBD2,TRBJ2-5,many,TGTGCCAGCTCACCAACTAGCGAAAAACAAGAGACCCAGTACTTC,CASSPTSEKQETQYF
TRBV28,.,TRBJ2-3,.,TGTGCCAGCAGATGGAGGGCCACAGATACGCAGTATTTT,CASRWRATDTQYF
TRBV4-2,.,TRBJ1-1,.,TGTGCCAGCAGCCCCCAACAGGACGCCACTGAAGCTTTCTTT,CASSPQQDATEAFF
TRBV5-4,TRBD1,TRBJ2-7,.,TGTGCCAGCAGCCTAGGACAGGGACGGTGGTACGAGCAGTACTTC,CASSLGQGRWYEQYF
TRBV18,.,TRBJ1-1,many,TGTGCCAGCTCACCAGGGCGCGGGGGCGGCACTGAAGCTTTCTTT,CASSPGRGGGTEAFF
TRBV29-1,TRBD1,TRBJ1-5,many,TGCAGCGTTGGACAGGGAGAACATCAGCCCCAGCATTTT,CSVGQGEHQPQHF
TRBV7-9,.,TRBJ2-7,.,TGTGCCAGCAGCCCCCCGCCAAGGGGCGGGGTAAGCTCCTACGAGCAGTACTTC,CASSPPPRGGVSSYEQYF
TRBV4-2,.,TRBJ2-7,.,TGTGCCAGCAGCCAAGTGGACAGTTCCCATTCCTACGAGCAGTACTTC,CASSQVDSSHSYEQYF
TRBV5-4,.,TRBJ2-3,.,TGTGCCAGCAGCTCCTTAACAGATACGCAGTATTTT,CASSSLTDTQYF
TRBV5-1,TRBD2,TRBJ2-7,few,TGCGCCAGCAGCCCGCCGGGACTAGGGGACGGCGAGCAGTACTTC,CASSPPGLGDGEQYF
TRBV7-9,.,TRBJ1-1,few,TGTGCCAGCAGCCTACTTCTACAGGGTACGTTAGCGGGCACTGAAGCTTTCTTT,CASSLLLQGTLAGTEAFF
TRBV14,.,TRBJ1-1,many,TGTGCCAGCAGCCAAGATTATACCGCCAGGATGGTCTTT,CASSQDYTARMVF
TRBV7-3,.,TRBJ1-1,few,TGTGCCAGCAGCTTATCTCCCAGATCCAACACTGAAGCTTTCTTT,CASSLSPRSNTEAFF
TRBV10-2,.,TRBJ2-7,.,TGCGCCAGCAGTGAGTATAGCCTGAACTACGAGCAGTACTTC,CASSEYSLNYEQYF
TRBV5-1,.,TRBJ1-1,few,TGCGCCAGCACCCCCCGGTGGCCGGGTGAAGCTTTCTTT,CASTPRWPGEAFF
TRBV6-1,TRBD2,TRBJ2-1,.,TGTGCCAGCAGTGAATTGGGACTAGTTAATAATGAGCAGTTCTTC,CASSELGLVNNEQFF
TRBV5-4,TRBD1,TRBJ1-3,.,TGTGCCAGCAGCTTGGCCGGGGGACAGGGGGACACCATATATTTT,CASSLAGGQGDTIYF
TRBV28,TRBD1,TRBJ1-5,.,TGTGCCAGCAGTTTGGACAGGGAATATAGCAATCAGCCCCAGCATTTT,CASSLDREYSNQPQHF
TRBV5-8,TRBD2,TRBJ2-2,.,TGTGCCAGCAGCTCCCGGGAGGGGATCTCAGGCACCGGGGAGCTGTTTTTT,CASSSREGISGTGELFF
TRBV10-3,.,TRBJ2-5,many,TGTGCCATCAGTGGGGCGAGGGCATCGGAGACCCAGTACTTC,CAISGARASETQYF
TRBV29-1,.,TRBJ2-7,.,TGCAGCGTTGAAGTACAGGGCTACGAGCAGTACTTC,CSVEVQGYEQYF
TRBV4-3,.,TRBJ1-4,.,TGCGCCAGCAGCCAAGATGTTGGAGACTATAATGAAAAACTGTTTTTT,CASSQDVGDYNEKLFF
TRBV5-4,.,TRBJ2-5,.,TGTGCCAGCAGCGGGGCCGGGGACTTGGGGGAGACCCAGTACTTC,CASSGAGDLGETQYF
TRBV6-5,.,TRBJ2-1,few,TGTGCCAGCCTGGAGACAGTGCCGTTTGAGCAGTTCTTC,CASLETVPFEQFF
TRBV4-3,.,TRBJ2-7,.,TGCGCCAGCAGCGGCGGACTGGCGGACGAGCAGTACTTC,CASSGGLADEQYF
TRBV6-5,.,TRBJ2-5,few,TGTGCCAGCAGTTACTCGAACTCACAAGAGACCCAGTACTTC,CASSYSNSQETQYF
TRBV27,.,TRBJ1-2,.,TGTGCCAGCAGTTTATTCCCAGGAAACTATGGCTACACCTTC,CASSLFPGNYGYTF
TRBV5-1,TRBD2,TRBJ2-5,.,TGCGCCAGCAGCTTGGCGGGGACTAGCGGGGGGCAAGAGACCCAGTACTTC,CASSLAGTSGGQETQYF
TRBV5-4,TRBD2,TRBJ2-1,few,TGTGCCAGCAGCTCGGGACTAGCGGGGACAGACAATGAGCAGTTCTTC,CASSSGLAGTDNEQFF
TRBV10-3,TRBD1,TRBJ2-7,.,TGTGCCATCAGTCCCCGACCGGGACAGGGGCGTCCCTACGAGCAGTACTTC,CAISPRPGQGRPYEQYF
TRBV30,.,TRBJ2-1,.,TGTGCCTGGAGTCCCGACAAGTATCAGTTCTTC,CAWSPDKYQFF
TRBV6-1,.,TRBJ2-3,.,TGTGCCAGCAGCCCGGGACTGAGCACAGATACGCAGTATTTT,CASSPGLSTDTQYF
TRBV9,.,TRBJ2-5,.,TGTGCCAGCAGCGGCATCAGGGGCGGGGAGACCCAGTACTTC,CASSGIRGGETQYF
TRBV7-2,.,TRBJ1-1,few,TGTGCCAGCAGCTTTAACAGGAACACTGAAGCTTTCTTT,CASSFNRNTEAFF
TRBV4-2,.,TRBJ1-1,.,TGTGCCAGCAGCTTTCGACAGGCGATGAACACTGAAGCTTTCTTT,CASSFRQAMNTEAFF
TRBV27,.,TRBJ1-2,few,TGTGCCAGCAGTTTTCGGCAGGGCCTTAACTATGGCTACACCTTC,CASSFRQGLNYGYTF
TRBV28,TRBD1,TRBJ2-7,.,TGTGCCAGCAGTCGAGGACAGGGATCCCCCTACGAGCAGTACTTC,CASSRGQGSPYEQYF
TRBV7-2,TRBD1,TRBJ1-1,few,TGTGCCAGCAGCCTCGACAGGGGTGCTTTCTTT,CASSLDRGAFF